This TCR beta chain comes out of a study of identical twins. Overall study results and limits: There were fewer insertions in abundant cord blood beta clonotypes, but memory repertoires showed no such pattern. Beta out-of-frame twin sharing showed a weaker excess.

Worth noting for this clonotype: No antigen is known for it.

TCRdb used MiXCR to reprocess the 5' RACE reads, holding one entry per CDR3 protein. The sample records approximately 890,000 distinct CDR3 sequences, around an eighth being singletons. The V gene's germline CDR1 is ENHRY and CDR2 SYGVKD. The CDR3 has 14 amino acids. V lost 7 bases to trimming and J lost 3 bases, with 12 bases between them. The same sample was also studied in work on yellow fever vaccine responses in identical twins.

This clonotype originated in a woman between 18 and 29 years old in good health. This chain links TRBV10-3 with TRBJ2-2; no clear D gene. The sample taken for sequencing was PBMCs. The CDR3 nucleotides are TGTGCCATCAATTCAGGCTTGGACACCGGGGAGCTGTTTTTT. This gives the protein CAINSGLDTGELFF.